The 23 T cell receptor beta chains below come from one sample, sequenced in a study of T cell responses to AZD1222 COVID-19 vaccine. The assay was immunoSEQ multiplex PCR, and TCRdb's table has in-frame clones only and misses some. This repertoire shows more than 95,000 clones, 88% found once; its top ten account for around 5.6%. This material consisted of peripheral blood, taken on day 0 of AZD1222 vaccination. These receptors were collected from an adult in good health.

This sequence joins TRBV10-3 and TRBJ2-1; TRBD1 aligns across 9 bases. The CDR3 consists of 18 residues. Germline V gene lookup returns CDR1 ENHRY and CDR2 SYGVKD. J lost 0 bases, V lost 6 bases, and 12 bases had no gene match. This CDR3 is CAISPGQGLPSSYNEQFF. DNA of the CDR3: TGTGCCATCAGCCCGGGACAGGGATTACCGAGCTCCTACAATGAGCAGTTCTTC.

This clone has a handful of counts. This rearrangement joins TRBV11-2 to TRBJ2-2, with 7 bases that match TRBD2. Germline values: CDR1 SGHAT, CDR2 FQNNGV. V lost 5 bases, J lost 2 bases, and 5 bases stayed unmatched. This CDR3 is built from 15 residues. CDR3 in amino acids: CASSPLAVNTGELFF. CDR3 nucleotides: TGTGCCAGCAGCCCTCTAGCGGTTAACACCGGGGAGCTGTTTTTT. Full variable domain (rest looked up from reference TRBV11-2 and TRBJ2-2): EAGVAQSPRYKIIEKRQSVAFWCNPISGHATLYWYQQILGQGPKLLIQFQNNGVVDDSQLPKDRFSAERLKGVDSTLKIQPAKLEDSAVYLCASSPLAVNTGELFFGEGSRLTVL.

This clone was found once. CDR3 nucleotides: TGTGCCAGCAGTTTCATCGCGGGGGATACGCAGTATTTT. It encodes CASSFIAGDTQYF. V and J are TRBV12-3 or TRBV12-4 and TRBJ2-3, with D tentatively TRBD2 (6 bases). The V end was cut by 3 bases, the J end by 6 bases, with 10 bases between. CDR3 length equals 13 residues.

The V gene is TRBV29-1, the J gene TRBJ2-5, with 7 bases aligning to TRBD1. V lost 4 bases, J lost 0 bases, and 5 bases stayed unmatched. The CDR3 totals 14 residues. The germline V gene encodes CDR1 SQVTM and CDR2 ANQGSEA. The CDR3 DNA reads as TGCAGCGTTGTAGGGGGCTCGTACCAAGAGACCCAGTACTTC. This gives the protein CSVVGGSYQETQYF.

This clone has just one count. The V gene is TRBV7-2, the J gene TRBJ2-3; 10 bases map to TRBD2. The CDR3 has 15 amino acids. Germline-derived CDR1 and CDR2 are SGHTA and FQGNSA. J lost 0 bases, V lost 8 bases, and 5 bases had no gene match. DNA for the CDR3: TGTGCCAGCGACACAGCGGGGGGGAGCACAGATACGCAGTATTTT. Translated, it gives CASDTAGGSTDTQYF.

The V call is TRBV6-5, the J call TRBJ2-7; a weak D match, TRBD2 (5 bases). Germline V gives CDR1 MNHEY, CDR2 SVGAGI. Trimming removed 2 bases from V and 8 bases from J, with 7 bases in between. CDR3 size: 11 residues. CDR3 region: CASSYEGQQYF. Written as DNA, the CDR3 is TGTGCCAGCAGTTACGAGGGTCAGCAGTACTTC.

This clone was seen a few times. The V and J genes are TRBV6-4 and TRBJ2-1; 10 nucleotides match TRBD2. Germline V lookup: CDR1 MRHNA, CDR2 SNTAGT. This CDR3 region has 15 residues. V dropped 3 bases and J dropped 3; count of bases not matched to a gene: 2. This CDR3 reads CASSEASGSYNEQFF. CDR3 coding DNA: TGTGCCAGCAGTGAAGCTAGCGGGAGCTACAATGAGCAGTTCTTC.

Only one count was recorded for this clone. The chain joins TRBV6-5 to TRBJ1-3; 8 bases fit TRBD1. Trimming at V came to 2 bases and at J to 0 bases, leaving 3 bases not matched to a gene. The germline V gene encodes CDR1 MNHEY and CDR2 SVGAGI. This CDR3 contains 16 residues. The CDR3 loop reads CASSYRQGFSGNTIYF. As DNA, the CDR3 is TGTGCCAGCAGTTACCGACAGGGGTTCTCTGGAAACACCATATATTTT.

The CDR3 loop is CAWSDRARDTGELFF. The CDR3 region has the DNA TGTGCCTGGAGTGATAGGGCAAGGGACACCGGGGAGCTGTTTTTT. The J gene is TRBJ2-2, the V gene TRBV30, with no clear D. CDR3 length equals 15 residues. CDR1 and CDR2 from the germline V gene are GTSNPN and SVGIG (reference sequence). V shed 1 base and J shed 3 bases, with 12 bases lying between them.

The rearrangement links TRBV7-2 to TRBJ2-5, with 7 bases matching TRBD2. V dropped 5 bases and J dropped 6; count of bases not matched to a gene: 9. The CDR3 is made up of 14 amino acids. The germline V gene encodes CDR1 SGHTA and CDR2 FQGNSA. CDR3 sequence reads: CASSPRGGAQTQYF. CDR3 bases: TGTGCCAGCAGCCCGAGGGGAGGGGCGCAGACCCAGTACTTC. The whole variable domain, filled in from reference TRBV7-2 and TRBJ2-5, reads GAGVSQSPSNKVTEKGKDVELRCDPISGHTALYWYRQSLGQGLEFLIYFQGNSAPDKSGLPSDRFSAERTGGSVSTLTIQRTQQEDSAVYLCASSPRGGAQTQYFGPGTRLLVL.

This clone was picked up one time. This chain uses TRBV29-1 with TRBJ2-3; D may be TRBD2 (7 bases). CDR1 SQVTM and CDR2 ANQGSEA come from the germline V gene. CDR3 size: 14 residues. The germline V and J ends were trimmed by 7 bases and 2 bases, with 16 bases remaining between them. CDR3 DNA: TGCAGCGGGAGGGGGGGACTACACACAGATACGCAGTATTTT. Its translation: CSGRGGLHTDTQYF.

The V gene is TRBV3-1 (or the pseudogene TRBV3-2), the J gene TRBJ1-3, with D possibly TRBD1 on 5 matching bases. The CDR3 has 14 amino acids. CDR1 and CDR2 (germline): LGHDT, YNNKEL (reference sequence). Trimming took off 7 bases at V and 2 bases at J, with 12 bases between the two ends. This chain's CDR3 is CASTFGGTGNTIYF. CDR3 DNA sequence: TGTGCCAGCACCTTCGGGGGGACTGGAAACACCATATATTTT.

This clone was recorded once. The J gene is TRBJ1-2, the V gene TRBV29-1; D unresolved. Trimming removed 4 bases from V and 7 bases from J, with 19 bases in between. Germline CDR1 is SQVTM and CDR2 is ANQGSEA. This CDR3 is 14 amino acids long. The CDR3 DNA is TGCAGCGTTGTACAGCCGCTGGGGATGGGTGGCTACACCTTC. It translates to CSVVQPLGMGGYTF. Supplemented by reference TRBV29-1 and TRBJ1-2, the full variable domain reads SAVISQKPSRDICQRGTSLTIQCQVDSQVTMMFWYRQQPGQSLTLIATANQGSEATYESGFVIDKFPISRPNLTFSTLTVSNMSPEDSSIYLCSVVQPLGMGGYTFGSGTRLTVV.

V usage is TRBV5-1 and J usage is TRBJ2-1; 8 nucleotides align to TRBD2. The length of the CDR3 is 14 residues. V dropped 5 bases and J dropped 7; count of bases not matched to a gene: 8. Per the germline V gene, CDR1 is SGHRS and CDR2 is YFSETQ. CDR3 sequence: CASRAGGEGNEQFF. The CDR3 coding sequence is TGCGCCAGCAGGGCGGGGGGCGAAGGGAATGAGCAGTTCTTC.

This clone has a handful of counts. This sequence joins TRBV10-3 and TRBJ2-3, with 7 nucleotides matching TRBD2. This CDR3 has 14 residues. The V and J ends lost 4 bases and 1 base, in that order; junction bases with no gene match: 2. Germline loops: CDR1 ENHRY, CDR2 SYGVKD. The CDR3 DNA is TGTGCCATCAGTGGCGGGGGTGGCACAGATACGCAGTATTTT. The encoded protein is CAISGGGGTDTQYF.

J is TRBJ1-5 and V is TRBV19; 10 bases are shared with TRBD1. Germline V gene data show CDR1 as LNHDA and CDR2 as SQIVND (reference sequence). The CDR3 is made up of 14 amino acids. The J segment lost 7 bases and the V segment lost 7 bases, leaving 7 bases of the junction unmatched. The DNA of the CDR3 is TGTGCCAGTACAAGACAGGGGGCGTCACAGCCCCAGCATTTT. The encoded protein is CASTRQGASQPQHF.

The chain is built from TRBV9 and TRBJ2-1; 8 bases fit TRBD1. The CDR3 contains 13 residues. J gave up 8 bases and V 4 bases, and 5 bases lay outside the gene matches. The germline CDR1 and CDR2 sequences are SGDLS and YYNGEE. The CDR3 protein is CASSLGQGYEQFF. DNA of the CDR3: TGTGCCAGCAGCCTAGGACAGGGCTATGAGCAGTTCTTC.

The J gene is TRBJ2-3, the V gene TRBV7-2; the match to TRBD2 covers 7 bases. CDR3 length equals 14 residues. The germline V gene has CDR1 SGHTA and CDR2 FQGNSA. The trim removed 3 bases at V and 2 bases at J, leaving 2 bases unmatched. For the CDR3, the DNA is TGTGCCAGCAGCTTCGGGAGGAACACAGATACGCAGTATTTT. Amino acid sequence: CASSFGRNTDTQYF.

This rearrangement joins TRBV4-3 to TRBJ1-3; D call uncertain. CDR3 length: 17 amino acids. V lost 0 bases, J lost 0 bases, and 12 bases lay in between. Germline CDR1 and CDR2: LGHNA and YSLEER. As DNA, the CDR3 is TGCGCCAGCAGCCAAGATTCCAGGCCTGTCTCTGGAAACACCATATATTTT. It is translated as CASSQDSRPVSGNTIYF.

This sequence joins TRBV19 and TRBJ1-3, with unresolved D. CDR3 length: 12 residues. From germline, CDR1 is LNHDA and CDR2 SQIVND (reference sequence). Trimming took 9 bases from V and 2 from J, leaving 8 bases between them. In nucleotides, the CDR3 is TGTGCCAGCCAGTCCCCTGGAAACACCATATATTTT. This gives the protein CASQSPGNTIYF.

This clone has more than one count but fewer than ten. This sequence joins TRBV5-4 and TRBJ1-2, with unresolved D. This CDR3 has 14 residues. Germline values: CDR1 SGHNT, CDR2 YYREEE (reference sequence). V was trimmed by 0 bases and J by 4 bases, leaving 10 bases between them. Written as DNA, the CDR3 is TGTGCCAGCAGCTTGGCGGTAGCTTCCTATGGCTACACCTTC. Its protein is CASSLAVASYGYTF.

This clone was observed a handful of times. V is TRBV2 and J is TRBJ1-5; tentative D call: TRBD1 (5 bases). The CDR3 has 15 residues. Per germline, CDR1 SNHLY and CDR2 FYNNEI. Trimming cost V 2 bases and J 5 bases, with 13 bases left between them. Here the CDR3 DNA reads TGTGCCAGCAGTGAATGGGCAGGGAGGGATCAGCCCCAGCATTTT. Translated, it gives CASSEWAGRDQPQHF.

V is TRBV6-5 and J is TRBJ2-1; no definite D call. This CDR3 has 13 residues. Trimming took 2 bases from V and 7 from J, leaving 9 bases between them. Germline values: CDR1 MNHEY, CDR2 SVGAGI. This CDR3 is CASSYPNGNEQFF. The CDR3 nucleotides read TGTGCCAGCAGTTACCCCAATGGGAATGAGCAGTTCTTC.